This T cell receptor beta chain was recovered during a study of CD8 T cell repertoires and HIV-1 epitope variants. This clone was recorded a few times. Its antigen is undetermined. TCRdb's table, derived via immunoSEQ multiplex PCR, lists solely in-frame clones and lacks some. Here the sample spans 5,400 or so clones, approximately 66% being singletons. Notes on the study in general: Only beta chains were identified, marking proliferation to antigen, not function.

The TCR sequence derives from a male donor with HIV. Sequenced material: cultured CD8+ T cells derived from PBMCs.

The CDR3 protein is CASSLASGGAYEQYF. CDR3 DNA sequence: TGTGCCAGCAGTTTAGCTAGCGGGGGGGCCTACGAGCAGTACTTC. The chain combines TRBV27 with TRBJ2-7, with 12 bases matching TRBD2. The junction had 1 base not matched to a gene; V was cut back by 2 bases and J by 2 bases. CDR1 is MNHEY, CDR2 SMNVEV, per germline (reference sequence). This CDR3 has 15 amino acids.